These T cell receptor beta chains were read from a single sample in a study of shared clonotypes between healthy human individuals. Using immunoSEQ multiplex PCR, the repertoire was profiled, and TCRdb retains in-frame clones only, with some absent. The table records 2 million to 2.5 million clones, around 95% of them present only once. Sequencing input: naive CD4+ T cells sorted from blood. All receptors come from a man younger than 35 in good health. The CDR3 runs from the conserved cysteine through the conserved F or W. The D gene is left open where the match is weak. Only part of the rows carry a size: once, few, many, or a class if the clone is expanded.

-	TRBV6-5	-	TRBJ2-3	TGTGCCAGCAGCAAAGCAGGCCTTGATACGCAGTATTTT	CASSKAGLDTQYF
-	TRBV4-3	-	TRBJ2-2	TGCGCCAGCAGCCCTCTAGGGGCGGAGAACACCGGGGAGCTGTTTTTT	CASSPLGAENTGELFF
-	TRBV5-3	-	TRBJ2-5	TGTGCCAGAAGCTTGGGACAGGGAAGCGGGGAGACCCAGTACTTC	CARSLGQGSGETQYF
-	TRBV30	-	TRBJ2-3	TGTGCCTGGTCGGGCACAGATACGCAGTATTTT	CAWSGTDTQYF
-	TRBV4-2	-	TRBJ1-5	TGTGCCAGCAGCCCAGAACCTCTGTCCAATCAGCCCCAGCATTTT	CASSPEPLSNQPQHF
-	TRBV16	-	TRBJ2-7	TGTGCCAGCAGCCAATCATCAGTCAGCTCCTACGAGCAGTACTTC	CASSQSSVSSYEQYF
-	TRBV7-2	TRBD1	TRBJ1-1	TGTGCCAGCAGCTTAGGGACAGGGGTGAACACTGAAGCTTTCTTT	CASSLGTGVNTEAFF
-	TRBV5-4	-	TRBJ2-5	TGTGCCAGCAGTTCCGCGACAGTCGGGGAGACCCAGTACTTC	CASSSATVGETQYF
-	TRBV11-2	TRBD1	TRBJ2-2	TGTGCCAGCAGCTTAGTGGGACAGGGGGGTGCCGGGGAGCTGTTTTTT	CASSLVGQGGAGELFF
-	TRBV18	TRBD2	TRBJ2-1	TGTGCCAGCTCACCAATACTAGCGGGCAATGAGCAGTTCTTC	CASSPILAGNEQFF
-	TRBV28	-	TRBJ1-5	TGTGCCAGCAGGAGGACAGTCCGCGACGGGCAGCCCCAGCATTTT	CASRRTVRDGQPQHF
-	TRBV28	-	TRBJ1-4	TGTGCCAGCAGCCCCTATCGGACGGAAAAACTGTTTTTT	CASSPYRTEKLFF
-	TRBV14	-	TRBJ1-1	TGTGCCAGCAGCCAAGATCTTTTCGGCACTGAAGCTTTCTTT	CASSQDLFGTEAFF
-	TRBV6-5	-	TRBJ1-1	TGTGCCAGCAGTAAAACGGACAGAGAAGCTTTCTTT	CASSKTDREAFF
-	TRBV5-6	TRBD1	TRBJ1-5	TGTGCCAGCAGCTATAGGGGGCGTGATCAGCCCCAGCATTTT	CASSYRGRDQPQHF
-	TRBV5-6	-	TRBJ1-1	TGTGCCAGCAGCTATAGCAGGGGTGTCACTGAAGCTTTCTTT	CASSYSRGVTEAFF
-	TRBV5-1	TRBD1	TRBJ1-2	TGCGCCAGCAGCTTGGACGACAGGGGGTACTATGGCTACACCTTC	CASSLDDRGYYGYTF
-	TRBV2	-	TRBJ2-2	TGTGCCAGCAATCGGGAGCACGGGGAGCTGTTTTTT	CASNREHGELFF
-	TRBV18	TRBD2	TRBJ2-7	TGTGCCAGCTCACACGGGACTAGCGATTACGAGCAGTACTTC	CASSHGTSDYEQYF
-	TRBV7-9	TRBD2	TRBJ2-1	TGTGCCAGCAGCTTAGGGCAGGGAGGGAACAATGAGCAGTTCTTC	CASSLGQGGNNEQFF
-	TRBV28	-	TRBJ1-2	TGTGCCAGCATACCGGGAACAGGGAACTATGGCTACACCTTC	CASIPGTGNYGYTF
few	TRBV10-3	-	TRBJ1-2	TGTGCCATCAGTGAGTCGGGGTTCTATGGCTACACCTTC	CAISESGFYGYTF
-	TRBV28	-	TRBJ2-7	TGTGCCAGCAGTTTCCTCCGGGACACGACATTTTTC	CASSFLRDTTFF
-	TRBV30	-	TRBJ2-7	TGTGCCTGGAGTGTACGAGGGACTGTAATTTCCGAGCAGTACTTC	CAWSVRGTVISEQYF
-	TRBV7-9	TRBD2	TRBJ2-3	TGTGCCAGCAGCCCCCCGCTTGGGGGAGGGGAGGGGACGCAGTATTTT	CASSPPLGGGEGTQYF
-	TRBV7-2	-	TRBJ2-5	TGTGCCAGCAGTCTACAGGGATTGGAGACCCAGTACTTC	CASSLQGLETQYF
-	TRBV30	-	TRBJ1-1	TGTGCCTGGGGACAGAATCCCAGTGAAGCTTTCTTT	CAWGQNPSEAFF
-	TRBV10-3	TRBD1	TRBJ1-1	TGTGCCATCAGTGACCTGCCTAGGACAGGGAACACTGAAGCTTTCTTT	CAISDLPRTGNTEAFF
-	TRBV12-5	-	TRBJ2-1	TGTGCTAGTGGTTTAAGGAGCAAATCCTCCTACAATGAGCAGTTCTTC	CASGLRSKSSYNEQFF
-	TRBV5-4	TRBD1	TRBJ2-2	TGTGCCAGCAGCTTGGGTGGACAGGTCATCGGGGAGCTGTTTTTT	CASSLGGQVIGELFF
-	TRBV5-4	TRBD1	TRBJ1-1	TGTGCCAGCACCTTAACAGCCGGGACAGGGTCCTCTGAAGCTTTCTTT	CASTLTAGTGSSEAFF